These 24 T cell receptor beta chains were all obtained from the same sample, sequenced in a study of OX40 agonist ivuxolimab in advanced cancers. Some clones are missing from TCRdb's copy, which holds only in-frame ones; the method was immunoSEQ multiplex PCR. The top ten clones hold 0.6% to 0.9% of a sample with about 59,000 clones, approximately 80% of them seen once. The sequenced sample was CD4+ or CD8+ T cells sorted from blood, obtained in a trial of the OX40 agonist ivuxolimab. Receptor source: an adult with an advanced solid tumor such as melanoma, head and neck, liver or kidney cancer.

The table lists this clone with a few counts. The chain employs TRBV7-9 and TRBJ1-1, with 7 nucleotides matching TRBD1. The germline V gene has CDR1 SEHNR and CDR2 FQNEAQ (reference sequence). The CDR3 sequence is 16 residues long. Germline trimming cut 1 base from V and 5 bases from J; bases unmatched to any gene: 10. The CDR3 DNA follows: TGTGCCAGCAGCTTAGGGGACTACAGGGGTTTGACTGAAGCTTTCTTT. As protein: CASSLGDYRGLTEAFF.

The V gene is TRBV9, the J gene TRBJ2-7; perhaps TRBD1 as D (6 bases). The V gene lost 3 bases and the J gene lost 3 bases, with 19 bases spanning the gap. The CDR3 runs to 16 residues. Germline lookup yields CDR1 SGDLS and CDR2 YYNGEE. CDR3 bases: TGTGCCAGCAGCGCACAACGTCGACAGGACCTCTACGAGCAGTACTTC. Translation gives CASSAQRRQDLYEQYF.

The V and J genes are TRBV11-3 and TRBJ1-1, with D perhaps matching TRBD1 (5 bases). Trimming took 5 bases from V and 3 from J, leaving 13 bases between them. The V gene's germline CDR1 is SGHNT and CDR2 YENEEA. The CDR3 has 14 residues. The CDR3 sequence is CASSLGGGDTEAFF. The CDR3 nucleotides read TGTGCCAGCAGCCTTGGGGGGGGAGACACTGAAGCTTTCTTT.

As regards this clone: This sample includes further DNA sequences coding for the same CDR3. The chain's CDR3 is CASRTGLAGGTVYNEQFF. As DNA, the CDR3 is TGTGCCAGCAGAACGGGACTAGCGGGAGGGACGGTTTACAATGAGCAGTTCTTC. The chain carries TRBV2 and TRBJ2-1; 16 bases agree with TRBD2. The CDR3 extends over 18 amino acids. The germline CDR1 and CDR2 sequences are SNHLY and FYNNEI. The trim removed 6 bases at V and 4 bases at J, leaving 9 bases unmatched.

The chain has TRBV28 and TRBJ1-1; D call uncertain. Trimming stripped 10 bases from V and 4 bases from J, with 16 bases between. Germline V gene lookup returns CDR1 MDHEN and CDR2 SYDVKM. The CDR3 spans 13 residues. The CDR3 spells CATESAGVTEAFF. In DNA, the CDR3 is TGTGCCACCGAATCGGCGGGAGTCACTGAAGCTTTCTTT.

The chain joins TRBV2 to TRBJ1-5, with D perhaps TRBD1 (6 bases). Between the trimmed V and J ends, which lost 5 bases and 2 bases, there was a span of 10 bases. The length of the CDR3 is 14 residues. Germline V gene data show CDR1 as SNHLY and CDR2 as FYNNEI. The DNA of the CDR3 is TGTGCCAGCAGTTTTTCAGGGGGCAATCAGCCCCAGCATTTT. Its protein product is CASSFSGGNQPQHF.

This chain links TRBV11-3 with TRBJ1-4, with unresolved D. Deletions cut 3 bases from V and 8 bases from J, with 10 bases between. Looked up from germline, CDR1 is SGHNT and CDR2 is YENEEA. The CDR3 has 13 residues. The CDR3 reads CASSLGPEEKLFF. The DNA of the CDR3 is TGTGCCAGCAGCTTGGGCCCTGAGGAAAAACTGTTTTTT.

The V call is TRBV11-2, the J call TRBJ2-7; a possible D gene is TRBD2 (6 bases). V was trimmed by 9 bases and J by 5 bases, leaving 29 bases between them. This CDR3 is 17 amino acids long. CDR1 and CDR2 from the germline V gene are SGHAT and FQNNGV. CDR3 loop: CASSLRASSASHHEQYF. Here the CDR3 DNA reads TGTGCCAGTTCCCTTCGGGCCTCTAGCGCGTCTCATCACGAGCAGTACTTC.

The chain couples TRBV2 to TRBJ2-7, with TRBD1 identical over 9 bases. Germline CDR1 SNHLY, CDR2 FYNNEI. The CDR3 is made up of 14 amino acids. Unmatched junction bases numbered 6, after V lost 4 bases and J lost 5 bases. The CDR3 loop reads CASSAQGAQDEQYF. The CDR3, as DNA: TGTGCCAGCAGTGCACAGGGGGCGCAGGACGAGCAGTACTTC. Supplemented by reference TRBV2 and TRBJ2-7, the full variable domain reads EPEVTQTPSHQVTQMGQEVILRCVPISNHLYFYWYRQILGQKVEFLVSFYNNEISEKSEIFDDQFSVERPDGSNFTLKIRSTKLEDSAMYFCASSAQGAQDEQYFGPGTRLTVT.

A note on this clone: Distinct nucleotide sequences in the sample also encode this CDR3. This rearrangement joins TRBV19 to TRBJ2-1; D call uncertain. CDR1 and CDR2 from the germline V gene are LNHDA and SQIVND (reference sequence). V lost 3 bases to trimming and J lost 0 bases, with 9 bases between them. The CDR3 runs 15 residues. CDR3 sequence reads: CASSIVVSSYNEQFF. CDR3 bases: TGTGCCAGTAGTATTGTGGTTAGCTCCTACAATGAGCAGTTCTTC.

The rearrangement uses TRBV6-5 and TRBJ2-1; 9 bases match TRBD2. The germline V gene encodes CDR1 MNHEY and CDR2 SVGAGI. This CDR3 is built from 16 residues. V lost 0 bases, J lost 10 bases, and 10 bases stayed unmatched. CDR3 protein: CASSYSSAGGLGEQFF. The CDR3 nucleotides are TGTGCCAGCAGTTACTCTTCAGCGGGGGGCCTCGGGGAGCAGTTCTTC.

The genes are TRBV6-5 and TRBJ2-7, with 8 bases matching TRBD1. V lost 0 bases, J lost 3 bases, and 4 bases stayed unmatched. Germline-derived CDR1 and CDR2 are MNHEY and SVGAGI. This CDR3 contains 15 residues. The CDR3 here is CASSYSRDRGYEQYF. CDR3 sequence (DNA): TGTGCCAGCAGTTACTCGAGAGACAGGGGCTACGAGCAGTACTTC.

CDR3 region: CASSHRRGGGGGETGELFF. The CDR3 nucleotides read TGTGCCAGCAGCCATCGCCGGGGAGGTGGGGGAGGAGAAACCGGGGAGCTGTTTTTT. This rearrangement joins TRBV4-2 to TRBJ2-2; D is perhaps TRBD2 (6 bases). This CDR3 is 19 amino acids long. Germline CDR1 LGHNA, CDR2 YNFKEQ. Trimming shortened V by 3 bases and J by 5 bases, and 25 bases separated the two germline ends.

This clone turned up a few times. V and J are TRBV11-2 and TRBJ2-1; D is unclear. V was clipped by 5 bases and J by 6 bases, with 8 bases between them. The germline V gene has CDR1 SGHAT and CDR2 FQNNGV. There are 12 residues in the CDR3. CDR3 in amino acids: CASSRLRNEQFF. The DNA of the CDR3 is TGTGCCAGCAGCCGTCTCCGCAATGAGCAGTTCTTC.

The chain combines TRBV4-1 with TRBJ1-1; TRBD1 matches 7 bases. The CDR3 spans 15 residues. Trimming cost V 0 bases and J 1 base; bases outside gene matches: 2. Germline CDR1 and CDR2: MGHRA and YSYEKL. The CDR3: CASSQDRQGNTEAFF. In nucleotides, the CDR3 is TGCGCCAGCAGCCAAGATCGACAGGGGAACACTGAAGCTTTCTTT.

The chain recombines TRBV30 with TRBJ1-1; TRBD1 aligns across 7 bases. Germline CDR1 GTSNPN, CDR2 SVGIG (reference sequence). This CDR3 spans 13 amino acids. Unmatched junction bases numbered 8, after V lost 5 bases and J lost 5 bases. CDR3: CAWANYRGTEAFF. As DNA, the CDR3 is TGTGCCTGGGCCAATTACAGGGGAACTGAAGCTTTCTTT.

The chain couples TRBV9 to TRBJ2-1, with D maybe TRBD2 (6 bases). This CDR3 is 12 amino acids long. V lost 3 bases and J 8 bases, leaving 9 bases between the germline ends. Germline lookup yields CDR1 SGDLS and CDR2 YYNGEE. CDR3 sequence (DNA): TGTGCCAGCAGCGGAACTAGCCATGAGCAGTTCTTC. Protein product: CASSGTSHEQFF.

J is TRBJ1-3 and V is TRBV9, with D unresolved. From germline, CDR1 is SGDLS and CDR2 YYNGEE. V lost 2 bases and J 0 bases, leaving 3 bases between the germline ends. CDR3 length: 13 amino acids. In nucleotides, the CDR3 is TGTGCCAGCAGCGTGGACTCTGGAAACACCATATATTTT. This gives the protein CASSVDSGNTIYF.

This chain joins TRBV9 and TRBJ1-2, with TRBD1 matching 7 bases. V was clipped by 2 bases and J by 5 bases; unmatched bases: 6. The CDR3 loop spans 14 amino acids. CDR1 is SGDLS and CDR2 is YYNGEE in the germline V gene. In DNA, the CDR3 is TGTGCCAGCAGCGTCCAGGGGGTCCCTTATGGCTACACCTTC. It specifies CASSVQGVPYGYTF.

This clone was seen just once. The chain couples TRBV6-6 to TRBJ2-5; 12 positions agree with TRBD2. The J segment lost 4 bases and the V segment lost 7 bases, leaving 1 base of the junction unmatched. The CDR3 consists of 13 residues. CDR1 is MNHNY and CDR2 is SVGAGI in the germline V gene (reference sequence). CDR3 region: CASKLAGGETQYF. DNA for the CDR3: TGTGCCAGCAAACTAGCGGGGGGAGAGACCCAGTACTTC.

This clone appeared once. This chain joins TRBV5-6 and TRBJ2-7; 8 bases align to TRBD2. The length of the CDR3 is 15 residues. Germline lookup yields CDR1 SGHDT and CDR2 YYEEEE. V lost 3 bases and J lost 2; bases outside the gene matches: 7. The CDR3 reads CASSWAFSGTYEQYF. CDR3 coding DNA: TGTGCCAGCAGCTGGGCCTTTAGCGGGACCTACGAGCAGTACTTC.

This clone occurred a few times. The chain joins TRBV4-1 to TRBJ2-1; D gene ambiguous. Between the trimmed V and J ends, which lost 1 base and 5 bases, there was a span of 9 bases. Germline CDR1 and CDR2: MGHRA and YSYEKL. The CDR3 covers 14 residues. The CDR3 protein is CASSQGQADNEQFF. In nucleotides, the CDR3 is TGCGCCAGCAGCCAAGGCCAAGCTGACAATGAGCAGTTCTTC.

In nucleotides, the CDR3 is TGCGCCAGCAGTTCCGGCAGGCGCACTGAAGCTTTCTTT. Translated: CASSSGRRTEAFF. The chain couples TRBV10-1 to TRBJ1-1, with unresolved D. Germline V gene data show CDR1 as WNHNN and CDR2 as SYGVQD (reference sequence). V was pared by 5 bases and J by 4 bases, with 11 bases between. CDR3 size: 13 residues.

The J gene is TRBJ2-5, the V gene TRBV5-1, with no clear D. The V gene's germline CDR1 is SGHRS and CDR2 YFSETQ. The CDR3 is made up of 15 amino acids. Deletions cut 0 bases from V and 2 bases from J, with 11 bases between. The CDR3 region is CASSLALGSQETQYF. CDR3 DNA: TGCGCCAGCAGCTTGGCCTTAGGCAGTCAAGAGACCCAGTACTTC.